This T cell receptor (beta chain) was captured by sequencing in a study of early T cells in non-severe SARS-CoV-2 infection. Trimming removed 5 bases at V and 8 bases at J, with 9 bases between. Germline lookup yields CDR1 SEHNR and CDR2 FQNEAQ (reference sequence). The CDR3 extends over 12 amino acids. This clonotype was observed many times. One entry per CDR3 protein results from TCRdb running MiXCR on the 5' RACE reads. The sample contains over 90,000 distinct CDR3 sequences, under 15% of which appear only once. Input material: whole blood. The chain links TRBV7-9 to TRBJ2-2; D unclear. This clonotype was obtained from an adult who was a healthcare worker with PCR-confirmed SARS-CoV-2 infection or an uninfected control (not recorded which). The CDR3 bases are TGTGCCAGCAGCCCGGGCTCGGGGGAGCTGTTTTTT. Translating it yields CASSPGSGELFF. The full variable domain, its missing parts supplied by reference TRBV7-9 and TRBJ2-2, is DTGVSQNPRHKITKRGQNVTFRCDPISEHNRLYWYRQTLGQGPEFLTYFQNEAQLEKSRLLSDRFSAERPKGSFSTLEIQRTEQGDSAMYLCASSPGSGELFFGEGSRLTVL.